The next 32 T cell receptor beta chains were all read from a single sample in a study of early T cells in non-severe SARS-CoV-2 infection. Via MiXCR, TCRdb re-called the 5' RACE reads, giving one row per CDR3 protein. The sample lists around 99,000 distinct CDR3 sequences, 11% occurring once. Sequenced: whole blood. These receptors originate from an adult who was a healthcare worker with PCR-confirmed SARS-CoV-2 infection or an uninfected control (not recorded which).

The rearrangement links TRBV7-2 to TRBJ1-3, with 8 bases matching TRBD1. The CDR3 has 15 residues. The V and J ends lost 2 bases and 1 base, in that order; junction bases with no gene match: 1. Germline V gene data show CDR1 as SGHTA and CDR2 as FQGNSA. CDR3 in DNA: TGTGCCAGCAGCTTACAGGGGGCGTCTGGAAACACCATATATTTT. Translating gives CASSLQGASGNTIYF.

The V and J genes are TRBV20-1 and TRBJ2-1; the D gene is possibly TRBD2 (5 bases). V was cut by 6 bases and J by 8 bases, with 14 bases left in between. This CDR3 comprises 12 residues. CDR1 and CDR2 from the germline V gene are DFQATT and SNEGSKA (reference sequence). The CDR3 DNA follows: TGCAGTGCCAGACTACTAGTTTATGAGCAGTTCTTC. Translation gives CSARLLVYEQFF.

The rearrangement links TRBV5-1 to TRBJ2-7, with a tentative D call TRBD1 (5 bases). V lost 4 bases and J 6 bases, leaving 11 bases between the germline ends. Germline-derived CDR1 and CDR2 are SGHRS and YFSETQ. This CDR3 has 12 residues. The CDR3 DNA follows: TGCGCCAGCAGCGTCGGACATCGCGAGCAGTACTTC. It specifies CASSVGHREQYF.

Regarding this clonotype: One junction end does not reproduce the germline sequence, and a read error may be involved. The CDR3 DNA is TGCAGTGCTAGTAGGGGCTTACAATACAATGAGCAGCTCTTC. This codes for CSASRGLQYNEQLF. The rearrangement uses TRBV20-1 and TRBJ2-1; a weak D match, TRBD1 (5 bases). The CDR3 has 14 residues. Germline-derived CDR1 and CDR2 are DFQATT and SNEGSKA (reference sequence).

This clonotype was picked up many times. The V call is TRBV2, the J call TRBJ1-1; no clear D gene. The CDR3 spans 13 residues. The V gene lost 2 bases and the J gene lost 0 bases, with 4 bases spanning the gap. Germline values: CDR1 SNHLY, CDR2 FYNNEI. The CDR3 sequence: CASSEIVNTEAFF. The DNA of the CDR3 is TGTGCCAGCAGTGAAATCGTGAACACTGAAGCTTTCTTT.

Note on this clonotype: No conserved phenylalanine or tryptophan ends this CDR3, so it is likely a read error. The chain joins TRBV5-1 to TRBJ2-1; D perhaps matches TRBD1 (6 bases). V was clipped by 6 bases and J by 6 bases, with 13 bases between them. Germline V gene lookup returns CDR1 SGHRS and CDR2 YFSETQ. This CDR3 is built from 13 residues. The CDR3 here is CASKTGFFNEQFS. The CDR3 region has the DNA TGCGCCAGCAAAACAGGGTTCTTCAATGAGCAGTTCTCC.

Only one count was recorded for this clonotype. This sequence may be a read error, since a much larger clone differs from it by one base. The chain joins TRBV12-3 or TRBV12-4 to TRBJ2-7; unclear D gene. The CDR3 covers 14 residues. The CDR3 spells CVSTHRQDSYEQYF. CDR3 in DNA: TGTGTCAGCACTCACCGGCAGGACTCCTACGAGCAGTACTTC.

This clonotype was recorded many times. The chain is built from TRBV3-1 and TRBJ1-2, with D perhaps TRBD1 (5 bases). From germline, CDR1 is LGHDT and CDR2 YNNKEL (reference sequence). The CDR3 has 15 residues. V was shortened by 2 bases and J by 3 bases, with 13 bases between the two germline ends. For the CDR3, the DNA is TGTGCCAGCAGCCAATCCGAGAGGGGATACTATGGCTACACCTTC. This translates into CASSQSERGYYGYTF.

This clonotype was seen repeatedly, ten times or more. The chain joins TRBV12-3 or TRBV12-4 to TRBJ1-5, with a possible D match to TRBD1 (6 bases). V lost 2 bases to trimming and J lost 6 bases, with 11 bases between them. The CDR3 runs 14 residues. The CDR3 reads CASSLTGGRQPQHF. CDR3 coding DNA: TGTGCCAGCAGTTTAACGGGGGGCCGTCAGCCCCAGCATTTT.

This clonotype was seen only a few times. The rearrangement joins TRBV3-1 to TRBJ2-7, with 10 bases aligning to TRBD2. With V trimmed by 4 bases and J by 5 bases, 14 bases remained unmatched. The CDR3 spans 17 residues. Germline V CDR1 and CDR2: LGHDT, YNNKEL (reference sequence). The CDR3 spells CASSRRTSGPKMNEQYF. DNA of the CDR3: TGTGCCAGCAGCCGGAGGACTAGCGGCCCCAAAATGAACGAGCAGTACTTC.

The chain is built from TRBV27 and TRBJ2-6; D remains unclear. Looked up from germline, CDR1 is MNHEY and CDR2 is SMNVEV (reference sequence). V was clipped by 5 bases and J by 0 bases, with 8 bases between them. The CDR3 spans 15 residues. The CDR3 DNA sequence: TGTGCCAGCAGTATTAGCAGCTCTGGGGCCAACGTCCTGACTTTC. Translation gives CASSISSSGANVLTF.

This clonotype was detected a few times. Written as DNA, the CDR3 is TGTGCCAGCAGCTTGGATTTGGCGGGAGGGCAACACAATGAGCAGTTCTTC. Residues: CASSLDLAGGQHNEQFF. The rearrangement links TRBV5-8 to TRBJ2-1, with 9 positions matching TRBD2. V shed 0 bases and J 5 bases; nucleotides not matched to a gene: 9. This CDR3 is built from 17 residues. Germline V gene lookup returns CDR1 SGHTS and CDR2 YDEGEE.

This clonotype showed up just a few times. CDR3 sequence: CASSLNRGGYNSPLHF. The CDR3 bases are TGTGCCAGCAGTTTAAACAGGGGAGGGTATAATTCACCCCTCCACTTT. This sequence joins TRBV12-3 or TRBV12-4 and TRBJ1-6, with 7 positions matching TRBD1. The CDR3 sequence is 16 residues long. V shed 2 bases and J 4 bases; nucleotides not matched to a gene: 5.

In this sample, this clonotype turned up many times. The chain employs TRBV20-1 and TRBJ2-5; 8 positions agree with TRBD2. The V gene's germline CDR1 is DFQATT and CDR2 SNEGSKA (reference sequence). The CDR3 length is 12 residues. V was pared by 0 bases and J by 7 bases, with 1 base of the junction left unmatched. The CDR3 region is CSARDAGGTQYF. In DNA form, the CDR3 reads TGCAGTGCTAGAGATGCGGGGGGGACCCAGTACTTC.

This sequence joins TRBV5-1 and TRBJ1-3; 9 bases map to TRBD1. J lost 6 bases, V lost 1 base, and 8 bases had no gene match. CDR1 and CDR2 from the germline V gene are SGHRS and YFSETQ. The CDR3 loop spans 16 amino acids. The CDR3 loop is CASSLRQGVAENTIYF. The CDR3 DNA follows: TGCGCCAGCAGCTTGCGACAGGGGGTTGCTGAAAACACCATATATTTT.

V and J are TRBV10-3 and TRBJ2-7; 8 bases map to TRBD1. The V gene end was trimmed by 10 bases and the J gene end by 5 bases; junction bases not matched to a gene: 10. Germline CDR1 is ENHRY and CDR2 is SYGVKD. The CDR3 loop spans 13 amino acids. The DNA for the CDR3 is TGTGCCACCCTGGACAGGGCGACAGACGAGCAGTACTTC. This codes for CATLDRATDEQYF.

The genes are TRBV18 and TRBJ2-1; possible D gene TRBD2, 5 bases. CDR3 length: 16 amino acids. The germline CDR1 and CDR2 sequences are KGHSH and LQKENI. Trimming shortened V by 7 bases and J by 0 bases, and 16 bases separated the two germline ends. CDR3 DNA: TGTGCCAGCTTCACCAGTAGGAGGCTCTCCTACAATGAGCAGTTCTTC. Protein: CASFTSRRLSYNEQFF.

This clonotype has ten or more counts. The CDR3 sequence is CASSLEGGGSGANVLTF. The CDR3 DNA reads as TGTGCCAGCAGCTTAGAAGGCGGCGGATCTGGGGCCAACGTCCTGACTTTC. V and J are TRBV7-8 and TRBJ2-6; no firm D call. The CDR3 is 17 amino acids. Germline V lookup: CDR1 SGHVS, CDR2 FQNEAQ. Trimming took off 1 base at V and 1 base at J, with 11 bases between the two ends.

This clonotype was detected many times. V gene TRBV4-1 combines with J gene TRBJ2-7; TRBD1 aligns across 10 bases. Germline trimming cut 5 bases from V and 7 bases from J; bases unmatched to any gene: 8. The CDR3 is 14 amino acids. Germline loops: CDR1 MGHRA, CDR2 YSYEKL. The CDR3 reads CASSTRQGQGEQYF. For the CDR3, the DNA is TGCGCCAGCAGCACCCGACAGGGACAGGGGGAGCAGTACTTC.

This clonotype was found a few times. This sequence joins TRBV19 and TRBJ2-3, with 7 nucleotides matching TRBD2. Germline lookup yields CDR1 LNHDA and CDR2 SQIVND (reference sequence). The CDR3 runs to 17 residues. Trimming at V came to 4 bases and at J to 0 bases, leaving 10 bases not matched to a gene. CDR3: CASSTSLAAASTDTQYF. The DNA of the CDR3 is TGTGCCAGTAGTACATCTCTAGCGGCCGCTAGCACAGATACGCAGTATTTT.

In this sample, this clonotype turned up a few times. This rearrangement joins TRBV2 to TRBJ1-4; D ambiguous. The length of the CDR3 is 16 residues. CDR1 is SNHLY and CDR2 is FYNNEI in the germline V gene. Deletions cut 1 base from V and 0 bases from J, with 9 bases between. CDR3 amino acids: CASSEGGTATNEKLFF. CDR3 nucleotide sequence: TGTGCCAGCAGTGAAGGGGGAACCGCAACTAATGAAAAACTGTTTTTT.

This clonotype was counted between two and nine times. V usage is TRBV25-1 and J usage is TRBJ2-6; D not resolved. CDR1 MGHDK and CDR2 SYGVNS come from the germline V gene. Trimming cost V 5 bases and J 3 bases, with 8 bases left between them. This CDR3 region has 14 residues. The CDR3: CASSTGGGANVLTF. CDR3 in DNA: TGTGCCAGCAGTACGGGTGGTGGGGCCAACGTCCTGACTTTC.

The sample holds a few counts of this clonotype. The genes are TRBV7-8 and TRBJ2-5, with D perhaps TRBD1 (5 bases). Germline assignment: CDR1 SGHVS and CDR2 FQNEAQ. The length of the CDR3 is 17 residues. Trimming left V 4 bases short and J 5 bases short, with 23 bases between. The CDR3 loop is CASSSHEDSRGRETQYF. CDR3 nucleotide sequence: TGTGCCAGCAGCTCGCACGAAGACAGCCGAGGACGTGAGACCCAGTACTTC.

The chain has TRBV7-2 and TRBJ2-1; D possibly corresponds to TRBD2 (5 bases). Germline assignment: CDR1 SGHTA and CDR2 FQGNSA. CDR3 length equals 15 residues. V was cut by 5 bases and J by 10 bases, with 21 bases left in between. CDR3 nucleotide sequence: TGTGCCAGCAGCCTCGGGCAGTGGACCCCGGGGGAGCAGTTCTTC. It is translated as CASSLGQWTPGEQFF.

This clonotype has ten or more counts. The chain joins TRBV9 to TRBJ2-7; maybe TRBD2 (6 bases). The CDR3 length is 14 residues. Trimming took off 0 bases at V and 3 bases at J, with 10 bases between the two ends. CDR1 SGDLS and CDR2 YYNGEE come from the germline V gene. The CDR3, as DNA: TGTGCCAGCAGCGTAGAGGAGGGTAACTACGAGCAGTACTTC. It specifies CASSVEEGNYEQYF. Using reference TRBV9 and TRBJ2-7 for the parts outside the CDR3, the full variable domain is DSGVTQTPKHLITATGQRVTLRCSPRSGDLSVYWYQQSLDQGLQFLIQYYNGEERAKGNILERFSAQQFPDLHSELNLSSLELGDSALYFCASSVEEGNYEQYFGPGTRLTVT.

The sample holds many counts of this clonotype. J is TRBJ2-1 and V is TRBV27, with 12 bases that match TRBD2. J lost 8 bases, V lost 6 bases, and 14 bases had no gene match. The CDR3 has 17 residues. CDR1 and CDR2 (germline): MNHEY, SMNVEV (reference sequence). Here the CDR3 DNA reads TGTGCCAGCAGCCTGACTAGCGGGAGAGTAAGGTTGGATGAGCAGTTCTTC. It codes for CASSLTSGRVRLDEQFF.

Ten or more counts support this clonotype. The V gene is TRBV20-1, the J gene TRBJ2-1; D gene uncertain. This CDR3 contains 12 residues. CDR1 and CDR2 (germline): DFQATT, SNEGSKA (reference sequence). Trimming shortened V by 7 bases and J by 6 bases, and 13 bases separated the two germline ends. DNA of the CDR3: TGCAGTGGAGTAGAGGTAGTCAATGAGCAGTTCTTC. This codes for CSGVEVVNEQFF.

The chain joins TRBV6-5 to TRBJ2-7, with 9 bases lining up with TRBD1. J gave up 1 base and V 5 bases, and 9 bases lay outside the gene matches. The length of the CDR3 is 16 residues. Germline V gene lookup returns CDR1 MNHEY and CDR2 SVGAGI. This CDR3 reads CASSNRGQGRSYEQYF. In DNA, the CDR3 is TGTGCCAGCAGTAACCGCGGACAGGGGCGATCCTACGAGCAGTACTTC.

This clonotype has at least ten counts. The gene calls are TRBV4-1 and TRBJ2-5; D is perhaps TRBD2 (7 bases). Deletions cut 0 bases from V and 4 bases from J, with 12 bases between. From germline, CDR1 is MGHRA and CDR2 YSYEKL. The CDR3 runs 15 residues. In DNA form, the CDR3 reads TGCGCCAGCAGCCAAGATTTGGGGGGGCCAGAGACCCAGTACTTC. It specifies CASSQDLGGPETQYF.

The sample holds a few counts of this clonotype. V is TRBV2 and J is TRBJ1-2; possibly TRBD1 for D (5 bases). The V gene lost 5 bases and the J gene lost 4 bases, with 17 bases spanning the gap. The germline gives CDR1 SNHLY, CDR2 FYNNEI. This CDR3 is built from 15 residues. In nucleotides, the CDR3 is TGTGCCAGCAGTCACCGGGACCCAAACGCCTATGGCTACACCTTC. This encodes CASSHRDPNAYGYTF.

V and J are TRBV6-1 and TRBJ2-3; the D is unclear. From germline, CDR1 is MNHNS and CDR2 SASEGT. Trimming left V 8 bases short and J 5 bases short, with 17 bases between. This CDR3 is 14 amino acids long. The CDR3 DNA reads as TGTGCCAGCTGTGGACGGCCAGATCGAGATACGCAGTATTTT. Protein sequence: CASCGRPDRDTQYF.

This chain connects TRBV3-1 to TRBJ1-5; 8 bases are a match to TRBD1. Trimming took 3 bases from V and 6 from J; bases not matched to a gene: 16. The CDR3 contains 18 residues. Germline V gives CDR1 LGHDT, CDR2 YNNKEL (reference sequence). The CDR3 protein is CASSQGPLGTGFFQPQHF. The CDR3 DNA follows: TGTGCCAGCAGCCAGGGGCCGCTCGGGACAGGTTTTTTTCAGCCCCAGCATTTT.